The rows below give T cell receptor beta chains drawn from one sample of a study of T cells in Graves' hyperthyroidism and ophthalmopathy. TCRdb re-called the multiplex PCR reads with MiXCR, one entry per CDR3 protein. The table records some 560,000 distinct CDR3 sequences, around 15% of them present only once. Sequenced: blood. These TCRs come from a woman aged 40 to 50 with Graves' hyperthyroidism. Both conserved end residues are part of each CDR3. The order of the fields is J gene, CDR3 length, clone size, V gene, D gene, CDR3 DNA, CDR3 protein. D genes are given only for firm matches. Size values are once, few and many counts, or a class for expanded clones, and some rows have none.

j_call: TRBJ1-2; cdr3_length: 16; clone_size: many; v_call: TRBV15; d_call: -; cdr3_nt: TGTGCCACCAGAGAGCCGGGCGAAACGGCTAACTATGGCTACACCTTC; cdr3_aa: CATREPGETANYGYTF
j_call: TRBJ2-1; cdr3_length: 11; clone_size: -; v_call: TRBV6-2/TRBV6-3; d_call: -; cdr3_nt: TGTGCCAGCAGGAACAGAAATGAGCAGTTCTTC; cdr3_aa: CASRNRNEQFF
j_call: TRBJ2-7; cdr3_length: 15; clone_size: -; v_call: TRBV28; d_call: TRBD2; cdr3_nt: TGTGCCAGCAGTTTAAGCGGGAGTATCACCTACGAGCAGTACTTC; cdr3_aa: CASSLSGSITYEQYF
j_call: TRBJ2-1; cdr3_length: 17; clone_size: many; v_call: TRBV28; d_call: TRBD2; cdr3_nt: TGTGCCAGCAGTTTCTCCGGGACTAGCAAGTTCTACAATGAGCAGTTCTTC; cdr3_aa: CASSFSGTSKFYNEQFF
j_call: TRBJ2-1; cdr3_length: 19; clone_size: many; v_call: TRBV7-2; d_call: TRBD2; cdr3_nt: TGTGCCAGCAGCTTAGAAGGATTGCTAGCGGGTAGCTCCTACAATGAGCAGTTCTTC; cdr3_aa: CASSLEGLLAGSSYNEQFF
j_call: TRBJ1-5; cdr3_length: 14; clone_size: few; v_call: TRBV7-2; d_call: -; cdr3_nt: TGTGCCAGCAGCCACGAGGACTGGAATCAGCCCCAGCATTTT; cdr3_aa: CASSHEDWNQPQHF
j_call: TRBJ2-7; cdr3_length: 16; clone_size: many; v_call: TRBV28; d_call: -; cdr3_nt: TGTGCCAGCAGCTTATCCCTAGACAGGCTGGCCTACGAGCAGTACTTC; cdr3_aa: CASSLSLDRLAYEQYF
j_call: TRBJ2-7; cdr3_length: 14; clone_size: many; v_call: TRBV30; d_call: -; cdr3_nt: TGTGCCTGGAGTCCCCGACAGCCAAACTACGAGCAGTACTTC; cdr3_aa: CAWSPRQPNYEQYF
j_call: TRBJ2-3; cdr3_length: 13; clone_size: many; v_call: TRBV29-1; d_call: -; cdr3_nt: TGCAGCGTCGGCAGGGTAGATATTGATACGCAGTATTTT; cdr3_aa: CSVGRVDIDTQYF
j_call: TRBJ2-1; cdr3_length: 15; clone_size: few; v_call: TRBV2; d_call: -; cdr3_nt: TGTGCCAGCAGTTATAGGCACCTCTCCTACAATGAGCAGTTCTTC; cdr3_aa: CASSYRHLSYNEQFF
j_call: TRBJ2-1; cdr3_length: 14; clone_size: many; v_call: TRBV3-1; d_call: -; cdr3_nt: TGTGCCAGCAGCCAAGATGGACTTTACAATGAGCAGTTCTTC; cdr3_aa: CASSQDGLYNEQFF
j_call: TRBJ2-7; cdr3_length: 16; clone_size: many; v_call: TRBV20-1; d_call: TRBD1; cdr3_nt: TGCAGTGCTAGAGATCTTAGGACAGGGGGTATCTACGAGCAGTACTTC; cdr3_aa: CSARDLRTGGIYEQYF
j_call: TRBJ2-3; cdr3_length: 17; clone_size: few; v_call: TRBV10-3; d_call: TRBD1; cdr3_nt: TGTGCCATCAGTCTCGGGACAGGCGGCCCAAGCACAGATACGCAGTATTTT; cdr3_aa: CAISLGTGGPSTDTQYF
j_call: TRBJ2-1; cdr3_length: 17; clone_size: -; v_call: TRBV5-1; d_call: -; cdr3_nt: TGCGCCAGCAGCTCTCCGCCCCCAGAGGACCCTACAATTGAGCAGTTCTTC; cdr3_aa: CASSSPPPEDPTIEQFF
j_call: TRBJ1-2; cdr3_length: 13; clone_size: -; v_call: TRBV2; d_call: -; cdr3_nt: TGTGCCAGCTTATTACAGGCCGGTAATGGCTACACCTTC; cdr3_aa: CASLLQAGNGYTF
j_call: TRBJ2-7; cdr3_length: 16; clone_size: -; v_call: TRBV4-2; d_call: TRBD2; cdr3_nt: TGTGCCAGCAGCCAAGTAGGGACTAGCGGTTCCGGGGAGCAGTACTTC; cdr3_aa: CASSQVGTSGSGEQYF
j_call: TRBJ2-2; cdr3_length: 17; clone_size: -; v_call: TRBV29-1; d_call: -; cdr3_nt: TGCAGCGTTGGCGCTCCTGGACGGGCGGGAATCGCCGGGGAGCTGTTTTTT; cdr3_aa: CSVGAPGRAGIAGELFF
j_call: TRBJ2-1; cdr3_length: 15; clone_size: many; v_call: TRBV5-1; d_call: TRBD2; cdr3_nt: TGCGCCAGCAGCTCCGGGACTAGTCTCGGCAATGAGCAGTTCTTC; cdr3_aa: CASSSGTSLGNEQFF
j_call: TRBJ1-1; cdr3_length: 17; clone_size: many; v_call: TRBV30; d_call: -; cdr3_nt: TGTGCCTGGAGTGTAGAAGGTTGGGGGGAGATGAACACTGAAGCTTTCTTT; cdr3_aa: CAWSVEGWGEMNTEAFF
j_call: TRBJ1-2; cdr3_length: 12; clone_size: few; v_call: TRBV5-5; d_call: -; cdr3_nt: TGTGCCAGCAGCTTGGAGATCTATGGCTACACCTTC; cdr3_aa: CASSLEIYGYTF
j_call: TRBJ2-1; cdr3_length: 15; clone_size: -; v_call: TRBV6-1; d_call: -; cdr3_nt: TGCGCCAGCAGTGAAGTGGGTAACTCCTACAATGAGCAGTTCTTC; cdr3_aa: CASSEVGNSYNEQFF
j_call: TRBJ2-2; cdr3_length: 16; clone_size: -; v_call: TRBV5-6; d_call: TRBD1; cdr3_nt: TGTGCCAGCAGCGAGGACAGGGGACGGAACACCGGGGAGCTGTTTTTT; cdr3_aa: CASSEDRGRNTGELFF
j_call: TRBJ1-4; cdr3_length: 13; clone_size: many; v_call: TRBV2; d_call: -; cdr3_nt: TGTGCCAGCAGTGAGGGGGCGGGAGAAAAACTGTTTTTT; cdr3_aa: CASSEGAGEKLFF
j_call: TRBJ2-7; cdr3_length: 15; clone_size: -; v_call: TRBV3-1; d_call: -; cdr3_nt: TGTGCCAGCAGCCCTAGACATACTGTCGGCTACGAGCAGTACTTC; cdr3_aa: CASSPRHTVGYEQYF
j_call: TRBJ2-5; cdr3_length: 14; clone_size: -; v_call: TRBV20-1; d_call: -; cdr3_nt: TGCAGTGCTAGAGATGTGGGGATCCAAGAGACCCAGTACTTC; cdr3_aa: CSARDVGIQETQYF
j_call: TRBJ2-1; cdr3_length: 17; clone_size: -; v_call: TRBV5-1; d_call: TRBD2; cdr3_nt: TGCGCCAGCAGCTTGACCGTGTCTAGCGGGAGGGGCAATGAGCAGTTCTTC; cdr3_aa: CASSLTVSSGRGNEQFF